The following is a TCR beta chain sequence with its context. The data were obtained in a study of T cell responses to AZD1222 COVID-19 vaccine. Assay used: immunoSEQ multiplex PCR; TCRdb lists only in-frame clones, some missing. This sample has tens of thousands of clones; over 75% occur once, and the top ten carry approximately 5%. Germline V gene sequence: CDR1 SGHNT, CDR2 YYREEE (reference sequence). V lost 5 bases and J lost 1, with 12 bases in between. This CDR3 is built from 14 residues. Sequenced here: peripheral blood, sampled 28 days after the second AZD1222 dose. This sequence was found in an adult who received the AZD1222 COVID-19 vaccine. The chain recombines TRBV5-4 with TRBJ1-1, with D unresolved. The CDR3, as DNA: TGTGCCAGCAGACCTCCGACGGGGAACACTGAAGCTTTCTTT. Amino acid sequence: CASRPPTGNTEAFF.